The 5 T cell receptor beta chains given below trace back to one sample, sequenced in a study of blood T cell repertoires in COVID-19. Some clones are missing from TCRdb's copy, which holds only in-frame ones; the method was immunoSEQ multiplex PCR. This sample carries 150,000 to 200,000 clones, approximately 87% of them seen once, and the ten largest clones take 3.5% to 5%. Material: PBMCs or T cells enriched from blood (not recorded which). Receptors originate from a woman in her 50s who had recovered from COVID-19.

The CDR3 reads CAWRGGRYRSMNTEAFF. The CDR3 nucleotides are TGTGCCTGGAGGGGGGGACGGTATCGGTCAATGAACACTGAAGCTTTCTTT. The rearrangement joins TRBV30 to TRBJ1-1; D is perhaps TRBD1 (5 bases). Looked up from germline, CDR1 is GTSNPN and CDR2 is SVGIG (reference sequence). This CDR3 comprises 17 residues. The V end was cut by 3 bases, the J end by 0 bases, with 20 bases between.

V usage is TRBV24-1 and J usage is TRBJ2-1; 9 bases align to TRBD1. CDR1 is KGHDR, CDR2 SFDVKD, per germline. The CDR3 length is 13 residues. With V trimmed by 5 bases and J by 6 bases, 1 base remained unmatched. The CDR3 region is CATSGQGGNEQFF. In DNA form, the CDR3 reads TGTGCCACCAGTGGACAGGGGGGCAATGAGCAGTTCTTC.

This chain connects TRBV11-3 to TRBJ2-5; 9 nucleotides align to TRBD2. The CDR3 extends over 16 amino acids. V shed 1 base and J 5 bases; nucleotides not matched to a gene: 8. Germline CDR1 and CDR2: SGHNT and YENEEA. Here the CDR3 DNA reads TGTGCCAGCAGCTTAGGCGCTGGCGGGGGGGCCGAGACCCAGTACTTC. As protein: CASSLGAGGGAETQYF.

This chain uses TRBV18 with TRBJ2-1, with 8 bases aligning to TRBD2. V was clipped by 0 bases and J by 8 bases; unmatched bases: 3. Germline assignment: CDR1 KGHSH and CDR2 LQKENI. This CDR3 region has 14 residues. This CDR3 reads CASSPPSTSDEQFF. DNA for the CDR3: TGTGCCAGCTCACCACCTTCGACTAGCGATGAGCAGTTCTTC.

This chain's CDR3 is CASSPKPTGFHGYTF. The CDR3 DNA reads as TGTGCCAGCAGTCCAAAACCGACAGGGTTTCATGGCTACACCTTC. This sequence joins TRBV28 and TRBJ1-2; TRBD1 matches 7 bases. Germline lookup yields CDR1 MDHEN and CDR2 SYDVKM. The CDR3 extends over 15 amino acids. J was trimmed by 6 bases and V by 5 bases; bases with no gene match: 12.